The rows below give T cell receptor beta chains drawn from one sample of a study of beta chain features in type 1 diabetes. Using immunoSEQ multiplex PCR, the repertoire was profiled, and TCRdb retains in-frame clones only, with some absent. The sample has around 280,000 clones; under 8.5% are singletons. The material sequenced was central memory CD4+ T cells from blood. The source is a woman aged 18 to 35 in good health. Both conserved end residues are part of each CDR3. The D gene is left open where the match is weak. The size field is filled for only some rows; it gives once, few, many or a size class.

j_call	d_call	v_call	clone_size	cdr3_aa	cdr3_nt
TRBJ1-2	TRBD1	TRBV4-3	.	CASSLGTVRSYGYTF	TGCGCCAGCAGCCTCGGGACAGTCCGATCTTATGGCTACACCTTC
TRBJ2-3	.	TRBV7-8	.	CASSLGADTQYF	TGTGCCAGCAGCTTAGGTGCAGATACGCAGTATTTT
TRBJ2-1	.	TRBV7-3	.	CASSVFNEQFF	TGTGCCAGCAGCGTCTTTAATGAGCAGTTCTTC
TRBJ1-3	.	TRBV7-2	.	CASTSDSSGNTIYF	TGTGCCAGCACCTCGGACAGCTCTGGAAACACCATATATTTT
TRBJ2-3	.	TRBV4-2	few	CASSLLVDPSTDTQYF	TGTGCCAGCAGCCTACTGGTAGACCCGAGCACAGATACGCAGTATTTT
TRBJ1-2	.	TRBV30	few	CAWSVPARQFGYTF	TGTGCCTGGAGTGTGCCGGCCAGACAATTCGGCTACACCTTC
TRBJ2-5	.	TRBV6-1	.	CASSIKKGTETQYF	TGTGCCAGCAGTATCAAAAAGGGGACGGAGACCCAGTACTTC
TRBJ1-2	TRBD1	TRBV30	.	CACNPGTGYNYGYTF	TGTGCCTGTAACCCGGGGACAGGATATAACTATGGCTACACCTTC
TRBJ1-2	.	TRBV21-1	few	CASSSIHRGGNYGYTF	TGTGCCAGCAGCAGTATTCACAGGGGTGGCAACTATGGCTACACCTTC
TRBJ2-2	.	TRBV7-8	few	CASSLKNTGELFF	TGTGCCAGCAGCTTAAAGAACACCGGGGAGCTGTTTTTT
TRBJ2-1	.	TRBV15	.	CATSRDGKGYNEQFF	TGTGCCACCAGCAGAGACGGTAAGGGCTACAATGAGCAGTTCTTC
TRBJ1-4	TRBD1	TRBV5-4	many	CASSPRDRPLKLFF	TGTGCCAGCAGTCCGCGGGACAGACCTTTAAAACTGTTTTTT
TRBJ2-5	TRBD2	TRBV7-2	.	CASSLVRGSSVETQYF	TGTGCCAGCAGCTTAGTTCGCGGGAGTTCGGTAGAGACCCAGTACTTC
TRBJ2-7	.	TRBV7-2	.	CASSLQGGNYEQYF	TGTGCCAGCAGCTTACAGGGGGGGAACTACGAGCAGTACTTC
TRBJ2-3	.	TRBV15	many	CATSRDGTATDTQYF	TGTGCCACCAGCAGAGATGGAACGGCCACAGATACGCAGTATTTT
TRBJ1-5	.	TRBV5-6	many	CASSLTRDSIQPQHF	TGTGCCAGCAGCTTGACTCGGGACTCGATTCAGCCCCAGCATTTT
TRBJ2-5	TRBD2	TRBV7-9	few	CASSPRTSETQTQYF	TGTGCCAGCAGCCCGCGGACTAGCGAGACGCAGACCCAGTACTTC
TRBJ2-2	.	TRBV27	.	CASSLSGGTNTGELFF	TGTGCCAGCAGTTTATCTGGGGGGACTAACACCGGGGAGCTGTTTTTT
TRBJ1-5	.	TRBV29-1	many	CSVGLGGNQPQHF	TGCAGCGTTGGATTGGGTGGCAATCAGCCCCAGCATTTT
TRBJ2-1	.	TRBV7-9	few	CASSFLRGEQFF	TGTGCCAGCAGCTTCTTGCGCGGGGAGCAGTTCTTC
TRBJ1-1	.	TRBV6-6	few	CAISEGGDTEAFF	TGTGCCATCAGTGAGGGAGGGGACACTGAAGCTTTCTTT
TRBJ2-5	TRBD1	TRBV2	.	CASRGQLLRETQYF	TGTGCCAGCAGGGGACAGCTTCTCCGAGAGACCCAGTACTTC
TRBJ2-1	.	TRBV7-2	few	CASSLFGREIGEQFF	TGTGCCAGCAGCTTGTTCGGGCGGGAAATAGGCGAGCAGTTCTTC
TRBJ1-1	.	TRBV18	.	CASSHGTGNTEAFF	TGTGCCAGCTCACATGGGACGGGGAACACTGAAGCTTTCTTT
TRBJ2-1	TRBD1	TRBV6-1	few	CASDTGGEFYNEQFF	TGTGCCAGCGACACAGGGGGCGAGTTTTACAATGAGCAGTTCTTC
TRBJ2-1	TRBD2	TRBV11-3	.	CASSLGLAAYNEQFF	TGTGCCAGCAGCTTGGGACTAGCGGCGTACAATGAGCAGTTCTTC
TRBJ1-5	TRBD1	TRBV7-9	few	CASSFYGTGNNQPQHF	TGTGCCAGCAGCTTCTACGGGACAGGGAACAATCAGCCCCAGCATTTT
TRBJ2-7	TRBD1	TRBV11-2	.	CASSLLATGGVEQYF	TGTGCCAGCAGCTTATTGGCCACAGGGGGCGTCGAGCAGTACTTC
TRBJ1-6	.	TRBV27	many	CASRRSSSSYNSPLHF	TGTGCCAGCAGGCGAAGCTCGAGCTCCTATAATTCACCCCTCCACTTT
TRBJ1-4	.	TRBV27	many	CASSSVAGGANEKLFF	TGTGCCAGCAGTTCCGTTGCCGGGGGTGCTAATGAAAAACTGTTTTTT
TRBJ2-3	TRBD2	TRBV6-5	.	CASSYSMGGVTDTQYF	TGTGCCAGCAGTTACTCTATGGGGGGGGTGACAGATACGCAGTATTTT
TRBJ2-1	.	TRBV7-6	.	CASSSRGARQFF	TGTGCCAGCAGCTCACGAGGGGCGAGGCAGTTCTTC
TRBJ1-1	.	TRBV7-9	.	CASSQPGAAFF	TGTGCCAGCAGCCAGCCCGGGGCCGCTTTCTTT
TRBJ1-2	TRBD1	TRBV19	.	CASSEQGNYGYTF	TGTGCCAGTAGTGAACAGGGGAACTATGGCTACACCTTC
TRBJ1-1	.	TRBV7-2	.	CASSPRGEAFF	TGTGCCAGCAGCCCCCGTGGCGAAGCTTTCTTT
TRBJ2-5	.	TRBV23-1	.	CAAPYRVWVTQYF	TGCGCCGCCCCGTACAGGGTATGGGTGACCCAGTACTTC
TRBJ2-5	.	TRBV25-1	few	CASSLGPGQGLETQYF	TGTGCCAGCAGTCTTGGCCCGGGCCAGGGATTAGAGACCCAGTACTTC
TRBJ2-3	.	TRBV7-9	.	CASSATPGDTQYF	TGTGCCAGCAGCGCCACTCCGGGAGACACGCAGTATTTT
TRBJ1-2	.	TRBV5-6	few	CASSLERDPGYTF	TGTGCCAGCAGCCTGGAGAGGGATCCTGGCTACACCTTC
TRBJ2-5	.	TRBV7-9	.	CASLEGYQETQYF	TGTGCCAGCTTAGAGGGGTACCAAGAGACCCAGTACTTC
TRBJ1-2	.	TRBV2	few	CASSLTGGYTF	TGTGCCAGCAGTTTGACTGGTGGCTACACCTTC
TRBJ1-5	.	TRBV15	few	CATSNSLGPQHF	TGTGCCACCAGCAACTCCCTGGGGCCCCAGCATTTT
TRBJ2-2	TRBD1	TRBV19	few	CASKTGGWDTGELFF	TGTGCCAGTAAAACAGGGGGTTGGGACACCGGGGAGCTGTTTTTT
TRBJ2-7	.	TRBV6-5	.	CASSYPGTENQYF	TGTGCCAGCAGTTACCCCGGGACCGAGAACCAGTACTTC
TRBJ1-5	.	TRBV15	.	CATSPSNQPQHF	TGTGCCACCAGCCCTAGCAATCAGCCCCAGCATTTT
TRBJ1-1	.	TRBV18	.	CASSPSGDRVPKAFF	TGTGCCAGCTCTCCTAGCGGAGACCGCGTCCCCAAAGCTTTCTTT
TRBJ1-2	TRBD1	TRBV9	few	CASSVAGTGYGGYTF	TGTGCCAGCAGCGTGGCCGGGACAGGCTATGGCGGCTACACCTTC
TRBJ2-1	TRBD1	TRBV5-1	few	CASSPRTGEGGEQFF	TGCGCCAGCAGCCCCCGGACAGGGGAAGGTGGTGAGCAGTTCTTC
TRBJ2-2	.	TRBV4-3	few	CASSPLGAATSFWAGELFF	TGCGCCAGCAGCCCTCTGGGTGCGGCAACTAGTTTTTGGGCCGGGGAGCTGTTTTTT
TRBJ2-1	.	TRBV7-2	many	CASSPEEGAAQFF	TGTGCCAGCAGCCCAGAGGAGGGGGCGGCTCAGTTCTTC
TRBJ1-2	.	TRBV12-5	many	CASGLGEPGGYTF	TGTGCTAGTGGTTTGGGGGAACCTGGTGGCTACACCTTC
TRBJ2-5	.	TRBV5-4	.	CASSLALGTNQETQYF	TGTGCCAGCAGCTTGGCCCTCGGGACAAACCAAGAGACCCAGTACTTC
TRBJ2-6	.	TRBV5-4	.	CASSLAGANVLTF	TGTGCCAGCAGCTTGGCTGGGGCCAACGTCCTGACTTTC
TRBJ2-1	.	TRBV27	.	CASSLEGAFYSYNEQFF	TGTGCCAGCAGTTTGGAGGGGGCCTTTTACTCCTACAATGAGCAGTTCTTC
TRBJ2-5	.	TRBV2	.	CASSERQETQYF	TGTGCCAGCAGTGAACGCCAAGAGACCCAGTACTTC
TRBJ2-5	.	TRBV29-1	.	CSVLGQKETQYF	TGCAGCGTCCTCGGACAGAAAGAGACCCAGTACTTC
TRBJ2-6	.	TRBV18	few	CASSQQPGRGVGANVLTF	TGTGCCAGCTCACAACAACCGGGACGGGGTGTTGGGGCCAACGTCCTGACTTTC